This TCR beta chain is drawn from a study of human T cells and chemical hapten exposure. On the study more broadly: Cases of alopecia areata, totalis or universalis occurred in a predominantly female patient group.

Regarding the study as a whole: The number of TCRs over 1 in 1000 frequency stayed unchanged after DPC.

This CDR3 comprises 15 residues. This sample's time point: pre-sensitization, week 0. Treatment defined: therapeutic diphenylcyclopropenone sensitization with weekly scalp DPC. Staff drew blood before applying each patch test. From the RACE reads, TCRdb called clonotypes with MiXCR, one entry per CDR3 protein. Here the sample spans 84,000 or so distinct CDR3 sequences, 8.5% being singletons. This clonotype was seen many times. The antigen remains unidentified. Sequenced here: whole blood, sampled in connection with sensitization to the hapten diphenylcyclopropenone (DPC). This sequence originates from a man between 40 and 49 years old with alopecia areata. Some clones in this sample may be carry-over from other donors' samples. The chain carries TRBV21-1 and TRBJ1-4; the DNA was not compared with TRBD1, the D call given in the table. TRBV21-1 is described as a pseudogene. Written as DNA, the CDR3 is TGTGCCAGCAGCACCCGGGGGGGGGGATGTGAAAAACTGTTTTTT. It specifies CASSTRGGGCEKLFF.